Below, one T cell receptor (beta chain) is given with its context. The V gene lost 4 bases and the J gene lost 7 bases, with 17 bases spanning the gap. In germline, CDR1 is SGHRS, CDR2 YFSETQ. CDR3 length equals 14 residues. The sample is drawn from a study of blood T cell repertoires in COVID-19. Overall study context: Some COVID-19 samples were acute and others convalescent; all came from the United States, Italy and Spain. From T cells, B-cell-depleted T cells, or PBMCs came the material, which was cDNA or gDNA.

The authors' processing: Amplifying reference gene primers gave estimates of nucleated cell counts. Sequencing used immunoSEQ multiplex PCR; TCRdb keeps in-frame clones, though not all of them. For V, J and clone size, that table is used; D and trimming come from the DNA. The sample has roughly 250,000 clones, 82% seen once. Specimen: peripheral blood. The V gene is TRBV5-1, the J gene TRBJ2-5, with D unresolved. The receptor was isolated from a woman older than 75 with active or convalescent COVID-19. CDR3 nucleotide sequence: TGCGCCAGCAGCCCGAATGGCGATCGAGGGACCCAGTACTTC. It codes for CASSPNGDRGTQYF.